This is a list of T cell receptor beta chains from one sample in a study of shared clonotypes between healthy human individuals. The table came from immunoSEQ multiplex PCR; TCRdb's copy has only in-frame clones and leaves some out. Among over 850,000 clones listed, 78% were seen once. The specimen was memory CD4+ T cells from PBMCs. The receptors derive from a man between 18 and 29 years old in good health. Some clones in this sample may be carry-over from other donors' samples. The CDR3 runs from the conserved cysteine through the conserved F or W. A D gene is named only where the DNA matches it firmly. A clone size is listed for some rows: how often the clone was seen (once, few, many), or a class if it is expanded.

few	TRBV10-3	TRBJ1-1	NA	CAIRDMSEAFF	TGTGCCATCAGAGACATGAGTGAAGCTTTCTTT
NA	TRBV7-3	TRBJ2-7	TRBD2	CASSLTAGAGYEQYF	TGTGCCAGCAGCTTAACCGCGGGAGCAGGCTACGAGCAGTACTTC
NA	TRBV27	TRBJ2-7	TRBD1	CASNVLSTQGTGAQYF	TGTGCCAGCAATGTCCTTTCTACTCAAGGGACAGGGGCGCAGTACTTC
NA	TRBV30	TRBJ2-1	TRBD2	CAWSGPGLAGINEQFF	TGTGCCTGGAGTGGCCCGGGACTAGCGGGAATCAATGAGCAGTTCTTC
NA	TRBV30	TRBJ1-1	NA	CAWSVRGRENTEAFF	TGTGCCTGGAGTGTACGGGGCAGGGAGAACACTGAAGCTTTCTTT
NA	TRBV2	TRBJ2-2	NA	CASTASTGELFF	TGTGCCAGCACAGCTTCGACCGGGGAGCTGTTTTTT
few	TRBV19	TRBJ2-3	TRBD2	CASSIAGGGTDTQYF	TGTGCCAGTAGTATAGCGGGAGGGGGCACAGATACGCAGTATTTT
NA	TRBV15	TRBJ1-2	NA	CATSEGTYGYTF	TGTGCCACCAGCGAAGGGACCTATGGCTACACCTTC
NA	TRBV6-7	TRBJ2-1	TRBD2	CASSAGTSGFANEQFF	TGTGCCAGCAGTGCCGGGACTAGCGGATTCGCCAATGAGCAGTTCTTC
few	TRBV29-1	TRBJ2-1	NA	CSVGQRGAGPYNEQFF	TGCAGCGTTGGGCAGAGGGGGGCGGGACCCTACAATGAGCAGTTCTTC
NA	TRBV6-5	TRBJ1-2	TRBD1	CASSYWSQGAGVGYTF	TGTGCCAGCAGTTACTGGAGTCAGGGGGCTGGCGTAGGCTACACCTTC
NA	TRBV9	TRBJ1-3	TRBD1	CASSVGDREENTIYF	TGTGCCAGCAGCGTAGGCGACAGGGAAGAAAACACCATATATTTT
NA	TRBV1	TRBJ2-7	NA	CTSSQESGPGAGGLAGGPYEQYF	TGCACCAGCAGCCAAGAGAGCGGGCCCGGGGCAGGGGGACTAGCGGGAGGGCCCTACGAGCAGTACTTC
NA	TRBV9	TRBJ2-1	NA	CASSPRGVSPEQFF	TGTGCCAGCAGCCCCCGAGGGGTATCCCCTGAGCAGTTCTTC
NA	TRBV11-2	TRBJ1-2	NA	CASSLGSGTQTNYGYTF	TGTGCCAGCAGCTTAGGATCCGGGACACAGACTAACTATGGCTACACCTTC
once	TRBV18	TRBJ1-5	NA	CASSQGVDQPQHF	TGTGCCAGCTCACAGGGAGTGGATCAGCCCCAGCATTTT
once	TRBV9	TRBJ2-5	NA	CARSVGGGRGYQETQYF	TGTGCCCGCAGCGTAGGGGGCGGGCGGGGGTACCAAGAGACCCAGTACTTC